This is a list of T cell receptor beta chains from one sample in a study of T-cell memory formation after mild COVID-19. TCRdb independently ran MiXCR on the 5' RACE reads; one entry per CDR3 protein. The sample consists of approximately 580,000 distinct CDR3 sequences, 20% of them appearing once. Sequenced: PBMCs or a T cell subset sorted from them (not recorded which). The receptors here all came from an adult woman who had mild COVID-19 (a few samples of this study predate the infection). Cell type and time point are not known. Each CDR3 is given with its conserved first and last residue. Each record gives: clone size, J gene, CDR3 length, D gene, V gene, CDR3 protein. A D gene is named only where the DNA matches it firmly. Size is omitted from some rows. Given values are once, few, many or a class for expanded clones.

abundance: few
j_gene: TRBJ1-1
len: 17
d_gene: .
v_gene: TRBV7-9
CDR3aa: CASRKLRGGLSNTEAFF

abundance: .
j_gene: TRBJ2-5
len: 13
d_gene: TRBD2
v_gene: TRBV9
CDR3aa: CASSETGGETQYF

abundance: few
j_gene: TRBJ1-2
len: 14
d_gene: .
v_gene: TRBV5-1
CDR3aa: CASSLVAGNYGYTF

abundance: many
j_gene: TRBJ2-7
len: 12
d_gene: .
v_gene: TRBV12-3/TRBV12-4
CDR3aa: CASVGGTYEQYF

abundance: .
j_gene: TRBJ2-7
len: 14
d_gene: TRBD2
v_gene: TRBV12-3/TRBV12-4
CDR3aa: CASSLGTSGRNPNF

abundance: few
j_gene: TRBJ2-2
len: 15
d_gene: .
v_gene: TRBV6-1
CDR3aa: CASTLWGGTTGELFF

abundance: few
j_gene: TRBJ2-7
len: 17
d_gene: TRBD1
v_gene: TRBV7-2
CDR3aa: CASSLAGQGRGSYEQYF

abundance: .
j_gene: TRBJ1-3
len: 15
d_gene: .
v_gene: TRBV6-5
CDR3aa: CASSYSRDSGNTIYF

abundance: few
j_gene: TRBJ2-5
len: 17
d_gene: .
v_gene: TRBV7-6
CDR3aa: CASSSRGMTSYQETQYF

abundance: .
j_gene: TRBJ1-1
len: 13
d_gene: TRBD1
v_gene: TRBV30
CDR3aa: CAWSEGASTEAFF